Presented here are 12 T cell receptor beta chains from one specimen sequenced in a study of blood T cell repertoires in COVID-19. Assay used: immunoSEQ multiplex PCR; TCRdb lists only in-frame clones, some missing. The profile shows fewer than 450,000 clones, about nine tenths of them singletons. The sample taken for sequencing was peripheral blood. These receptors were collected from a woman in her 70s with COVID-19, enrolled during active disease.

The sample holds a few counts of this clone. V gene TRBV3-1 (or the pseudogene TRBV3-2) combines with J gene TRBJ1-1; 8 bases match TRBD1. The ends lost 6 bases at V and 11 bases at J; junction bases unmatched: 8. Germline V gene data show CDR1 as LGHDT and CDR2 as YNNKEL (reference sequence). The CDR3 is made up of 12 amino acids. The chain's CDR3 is CASRGQDRVAFF. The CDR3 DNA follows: TGTGCCAGCAGGGGGCAGGACAGGGTCGCTTTCTTT.

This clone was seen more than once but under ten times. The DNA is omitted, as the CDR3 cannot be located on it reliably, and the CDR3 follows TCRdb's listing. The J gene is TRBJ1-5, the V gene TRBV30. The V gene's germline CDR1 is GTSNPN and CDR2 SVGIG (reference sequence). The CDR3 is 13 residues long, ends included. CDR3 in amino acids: CAWSTSGNQPQHF.

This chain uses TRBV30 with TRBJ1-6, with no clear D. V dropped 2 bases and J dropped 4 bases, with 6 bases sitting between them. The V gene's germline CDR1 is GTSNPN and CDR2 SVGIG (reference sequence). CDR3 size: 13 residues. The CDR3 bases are TGTGCCTGGAGTTTGGAGTATAATTCACCCCTCCACTTT. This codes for CAWSLEYNSPLHF.

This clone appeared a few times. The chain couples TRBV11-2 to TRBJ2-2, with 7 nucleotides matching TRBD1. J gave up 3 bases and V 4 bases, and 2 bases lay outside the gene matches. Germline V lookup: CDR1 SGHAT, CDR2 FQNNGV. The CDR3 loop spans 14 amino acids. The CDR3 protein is CASSSDRDTGELFF. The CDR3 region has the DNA TGTGCCAGCAGCTCCGACAGGGACACCGGGGAGCTGTTTTTT.

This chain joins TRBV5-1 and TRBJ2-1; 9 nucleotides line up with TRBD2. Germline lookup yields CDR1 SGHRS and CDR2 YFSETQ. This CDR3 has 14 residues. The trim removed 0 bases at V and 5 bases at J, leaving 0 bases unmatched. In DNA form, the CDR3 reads TGCGCCAGCAGCTTGGAGCGGGGGGACAATGAGCAGTTCTTC. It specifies CASSLERGDNEQFF.

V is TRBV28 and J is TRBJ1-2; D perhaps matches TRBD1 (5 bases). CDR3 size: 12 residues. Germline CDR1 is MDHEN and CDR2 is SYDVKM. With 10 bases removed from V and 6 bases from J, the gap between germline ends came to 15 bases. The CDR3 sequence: CAILGLYNGYTF. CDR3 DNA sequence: TGTGCCATCCTGGGACTTTATAATGGCTACACCTTC.

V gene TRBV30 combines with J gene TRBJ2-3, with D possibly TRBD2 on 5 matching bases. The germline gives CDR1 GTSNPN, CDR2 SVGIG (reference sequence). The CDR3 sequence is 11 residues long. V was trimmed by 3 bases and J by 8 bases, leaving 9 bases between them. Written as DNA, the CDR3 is TGTGCCTGGAGAGCCGCGGGTACGCAGTATTTT. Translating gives CAWRAAGTQYF.

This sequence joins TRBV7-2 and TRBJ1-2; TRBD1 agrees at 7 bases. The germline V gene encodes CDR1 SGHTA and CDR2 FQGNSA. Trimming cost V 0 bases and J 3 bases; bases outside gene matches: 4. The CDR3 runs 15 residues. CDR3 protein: CASSLAQGTDYGYTF. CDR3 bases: TGTGCCAGCAGCTTAGCGCAGGGGACAGACTATGGCTACACCTTC.

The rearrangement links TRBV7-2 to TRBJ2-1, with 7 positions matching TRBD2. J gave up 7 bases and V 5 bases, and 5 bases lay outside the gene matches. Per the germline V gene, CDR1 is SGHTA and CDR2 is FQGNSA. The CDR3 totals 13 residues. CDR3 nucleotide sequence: TGTGCCAGCAGCCGGGGGGACCCAAATGAGCAGTTCTTC. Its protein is CASSRGDPNEQFF.

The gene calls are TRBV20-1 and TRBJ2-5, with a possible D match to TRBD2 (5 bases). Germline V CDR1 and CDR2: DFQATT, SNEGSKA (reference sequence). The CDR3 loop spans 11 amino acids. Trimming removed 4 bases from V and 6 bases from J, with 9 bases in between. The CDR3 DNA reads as TGCAGTGCTATCGGAGGCAAGACCCAGTACTTC. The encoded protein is CSAIGGKTQYF.

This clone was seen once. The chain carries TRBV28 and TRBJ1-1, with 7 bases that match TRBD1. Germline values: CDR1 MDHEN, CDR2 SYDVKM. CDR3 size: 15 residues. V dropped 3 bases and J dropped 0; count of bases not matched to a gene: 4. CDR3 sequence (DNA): TGTGCCAGCAGTTTCGGGACAGCATTGAACACTGAAGCTTTCTTT. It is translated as CASSFGTALNTEAFF.

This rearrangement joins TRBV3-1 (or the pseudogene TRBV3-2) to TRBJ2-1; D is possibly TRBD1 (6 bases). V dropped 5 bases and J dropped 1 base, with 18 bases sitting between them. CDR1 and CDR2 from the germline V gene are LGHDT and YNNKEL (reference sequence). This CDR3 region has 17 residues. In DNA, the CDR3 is TGTGCCAGCAGCTTAAGGGGGTTGGCGGGTTCCTACAATGAGCAGTTCTTC. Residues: CASSLRGLAGSYNEQFF.